This T cell receptor (beta chain) is from a study of CD8+CD57+ T cells in acquired aplastic anemia listed by TCRdb under 2018. Regarding the complete study: On average, sorted CD4+ and CD8+ cells yielded about 3 ug of extracted DNA, with a range of roughly 0.17 to 27.4 ug. For healthy donor samples, the average read count was approximately 10 million for CD4+ cells and 11 million to 13 million for CD8+ cells. The study at large found these results: Around 28 CD8+ CDR3 sequences were found to be shared between patients and controls, but these sequences appeared to be highly expressed in patients and within the immunodominant clones of the patients. Between patients and healthy controls, no significant difference in CD8+ Simpson's diversity was found (P=0.060).

Profiling of TCR beta VDJ combinations and CDR3 sequences used genomic DNA as the template. TCR repertoire sequencing was run on an Illumina HiSeq 2000. The original methods were these. TRBV/TRBJ rearrangement plots, CDR3 size and DJ length profiles, and Simpson's diversity index were used to assess repertoires. The most abundant DNA sequence in the deep sequencing data was defined as the immunodominant clone. CDR3 amino acid sequences were checked for sharing across subjects and were also compared against the VDJdb database and published repertoires. The public reads were reanalyzed by TCRdb: fastp trimming at Q25, MiXCR alignment, in-frame beta chains only. Every CDR3 protein is listed once, alongside the most common genes and DNA of its rows. What appears here as the V and J calls and clone size reflects TCRdb's work, not the paper's. This sample has around 170,000 distinct CDR3 sequences in its table, and about 60% of those were observed once. The ten most abundant clones make up roughly 42% of the sample.

The germline V gene (reference sequence) sets CDR1 to LNHDA and CDR2 to SQIVND. V and J lose 5 bases and 1 base, and a span of 8 bases separates them. From the cysteine through the phenylalanine, the CDR3 covers 13 amino acids. Left in the record is the CDR3 DNA by itself, 39 bases read in frame from the first base. In this study, sorted CD4+ and CD8+ T cells from the blood of healthy subjects and of severe aplastic anemia patients had their TCR repertoires deep-sequenced. Ficoll-Paque density gradient centrifugation was used to isolate peripheral blood mononuclear cells. Before DNA extraction, CD4+ and CD8+ T cells were sorted by FACS or by magnetic beads. To note about this clonotype: Its cognate antigen has yet to be identified. Per-base quality was not reported, and no clone a single base away is much larger than it.

The TCR was taken from a human donor in good health. The sequence joins TRBV19 to TRBJ1-1; the D gene is unclear. The sample consisted of sorted CD4+, CD8+, or CD8+CD57+ T cells (not recorded which) from PBMCs. The CDR3 sequence is CASSWSSNTEAFF. Here is the DNA: TGTGCCAGTAGTTGGAGTTCGAACACTGAAGCTTTCTTT.